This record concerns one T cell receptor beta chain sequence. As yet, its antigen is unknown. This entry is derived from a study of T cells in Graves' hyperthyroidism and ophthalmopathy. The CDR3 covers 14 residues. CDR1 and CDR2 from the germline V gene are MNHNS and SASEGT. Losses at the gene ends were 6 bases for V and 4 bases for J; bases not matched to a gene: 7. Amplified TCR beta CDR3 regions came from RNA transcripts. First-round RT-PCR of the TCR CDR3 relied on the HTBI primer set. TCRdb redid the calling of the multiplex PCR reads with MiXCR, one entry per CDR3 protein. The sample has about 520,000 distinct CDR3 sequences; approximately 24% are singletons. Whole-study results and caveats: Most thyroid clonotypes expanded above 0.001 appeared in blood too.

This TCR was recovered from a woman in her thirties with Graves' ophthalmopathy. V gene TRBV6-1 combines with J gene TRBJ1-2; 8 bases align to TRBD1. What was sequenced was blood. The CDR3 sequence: CASRTGVGSYGYTF. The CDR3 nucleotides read TGTGCCAGCAGGACAGGGGTAGGCAGCTATGGCTACACCTTC.